Here is one T cell receptor (beta chain) with its context. The antigen it binds to is not known. Base qualities are not at hand, and no much larger clone is one base apart. Libraries were made using RACE. TCRdb names NextSeq 500 as the instrument used. During library preparation, unique molecular identifiers were attached to individual cDNA molecules so that TCRs could be counted in a quantitative, reproducible way. Both TCR alpha and TCR beta chains were sequenced from each blood RNA sample. Concerning the study's data processing: Samples had a median of approximately 93,000 TCRs, with a range from about 23,224 to 690,600. The Decombinator software suite was used to annotate V, J and CDR3 in the TCR reads. For the PS versus PT1 abundance plots, all samples were subsampled to the same number of TCRs (28,000). TCRs were defined as expanded if absent before sensitization and observed at least eight times at the 2-week time point. TCRdb reanalyzed the raw reads on its own, using fastp at Q25 for trimming and MiXCR for clone calling, and kept in-frame beta chains. Entries that share a CDR3 protein sequence are merged under the most common genes and DNA. Here the V and J calls rest on TCRdb's processing, not on the authors' analysis. The sample table contains roughly 360,000 distinct CDR3 sequences; only one count was recorded for about 4.8% of them. The ten most abundant clones make up approximately 2.3% of the sample.

The sample belongs to a study of human T cells and chemical hapten exposure (dated by TCRdb to the early 2020s). Context from the whole study: For sensitization, 2% DPC in acetone was applied to an approximately 2 cm by approximately 2 cm area of upper inner arm skin. Throughout the study period of around 24 weeks, patients also received therapeutic DPC doses to the scalp every week. Patch tests used Finn chambers with 0.01% DPC on the upper back, scored after 6 days by International Contact Dermatitis Research Group standards. Alopecia areata with under or over 50% scalp involvement, alopecia totalis and alopecia universalis were represented in the patient cohort, which was mostly female. Libraries were pooled for sequencing, and per-sample TCR yields varied mainly because of small differences in library volumes within the pool. In alopecia patients, the study followed how the peripheral blood TCR repertoire changed in vivo over primary and secondary sensitization to diphenylcyclopropenone (DPC), a hapten. Patient blood was sampled pre-sensitization (week 0) and at 2, 6 and about 24 weeks after DPC sensitization. Twenty-nine alopecia patients provided blood for TCR sequencing at one to four time points (pre-sensitization, 2, 6 and 24 weeks). Paper-wide results and their limitations: Significantly more large CDR3 similarity clusters were formed by expanded TCRs than by pre-sensitization or healthy control sets, consistent with antigen-driven responses. DPC sensitization did not change the number of TCRs with a frequency above 1 in 1000, and there was no evidence of changes in global repertoire structure. After repeated subsampling, changes were observed in the strength of the expansion versus patch-test correlation and in the threshold at which the correlation became significant. Because every patient had alopecia, a presumed autoimmune disease, the patients' immune response might differ from that of healthy individuals. Patch test score was positively correlated with the number of PT1 expanded TCRs, with significance at thresholds 8, 16 and 32 but not at 4.

The sample's time point, from its label and the paper: patch test 1, 2 weeks after DPC sensitization. The treatment or condition label, read with the paper, signifies: therapeutic diphenylcyclopropenone sensitization with weekly scalp DPC. At each patch-test visit, blood was drawn before the patch test was applied. To be eligible, patients had to be aged 18 to 70, diagnosed with alopecia and judged suitable for DPC therapy, while pregnant patients were excluded. Unfractionated whole blood was collected in Tempus Blood RNA tubes, and total RNA was extracted from that blood. From its cysteine to its phenylalanine, the CDR3 spans 14 amino acids. The sequence is cut down to CDR3 DNA, 42 bases in frame from base 1. V sheds 6 bases and J sheds 4 bases, leaving 14 bases between their ends. CDR1 and CDR2 are read off the germline V gene as MNHEY and SVGEGT.

In this chain, TRBV6-2 or TRBV6-3 is recombined with TRBJ2-3; tentative D gene TRBD2, with 6 bases matching. The receptor was derived from a woman between 50 and 59 years old with alopecia areata. Some clones in this sample may be carry-over from other donors' samples. The source material was whole blood, sampled in connection with sensitization to the hapten diphenylcyclopropenone (DPC). The base sequence is TGTGCCAGCAGATCCCGGGACTCCGCAGATACGCAGTATTTT. Translation gives CASRSRDSADTQYF.